The T cell receptor (beta chain) described here comes from a study of beta chain features in type 1 diabetes. With respect to this clone: Antigen unknown.

Every isolated RNA sample was fully reverse transcribed, so sequencing captured expressed TCRB transcripts. Only in-frame clones appear in the TCRdb table, and some are missing; sequencing was by immunoSEQ multiplex PCR. The sample includes 40,000 to 50,000 clones, 65% to 80% seen only once; the top ten take about 1.7%. Study findings and constraints: In all four CD4+ subsets, TCRB CDR3 length was significantly, moderately reduced in type 1 diabetes.

The specimen was Tregs from blood. The sequence came from a man younger than 40 with type 1 diabetes. Some clones in this sample may be carry-over from other donors' samples.

The CDR3 sequence is CASSIGRAVTDTQYF. CDR3 DNA: TGTGCCAGCAGTATCGGGCGGGCCGTCACAGATACGCAGTATTTT. The V and J genes are TRBV6-1 and TRBJ2-3, with D maybe TRBD2 (5 bases). Germline-derived CDR1 and CDR2 are MNHNS and SASEGT. The CDR3 sequence is 15 residues long. Trimming took off 5 bases at V and 2 bases at J, with 14 bases between the two ends.